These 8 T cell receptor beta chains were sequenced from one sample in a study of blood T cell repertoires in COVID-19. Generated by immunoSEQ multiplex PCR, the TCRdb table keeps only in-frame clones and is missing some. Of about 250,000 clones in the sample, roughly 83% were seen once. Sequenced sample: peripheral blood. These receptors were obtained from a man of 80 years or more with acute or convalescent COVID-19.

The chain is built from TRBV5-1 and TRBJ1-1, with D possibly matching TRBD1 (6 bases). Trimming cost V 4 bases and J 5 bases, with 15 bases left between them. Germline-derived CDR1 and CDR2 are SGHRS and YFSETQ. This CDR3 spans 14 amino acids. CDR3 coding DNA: TGCGCCAGCAGCCCCCTACAGGGAGGGACTGAAGCTTTCTTT. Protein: CASSPLQGGTEAFF.

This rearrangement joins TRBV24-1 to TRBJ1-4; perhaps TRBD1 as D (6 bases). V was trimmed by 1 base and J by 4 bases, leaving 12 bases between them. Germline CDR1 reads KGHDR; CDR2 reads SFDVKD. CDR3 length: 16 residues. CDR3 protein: CATSDLRTDGNEKLFF. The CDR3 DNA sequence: TGTGCCACCAGTGATTTAAGGACAGATGGTAATGAAAAACTGTTTTTT.

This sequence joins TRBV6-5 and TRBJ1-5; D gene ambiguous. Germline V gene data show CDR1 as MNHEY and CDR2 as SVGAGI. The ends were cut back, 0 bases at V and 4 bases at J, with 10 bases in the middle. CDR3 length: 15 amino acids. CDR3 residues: CASSYSVGVNQPQHF. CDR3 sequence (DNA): TGTGCCAGCAGTTACTCCGTGGGAGTTAATCAGCCCCAGCATTTT.

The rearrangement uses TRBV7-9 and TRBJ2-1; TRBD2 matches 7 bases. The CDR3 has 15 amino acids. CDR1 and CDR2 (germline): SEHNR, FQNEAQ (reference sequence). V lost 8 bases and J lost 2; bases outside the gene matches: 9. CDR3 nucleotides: TGTGCCAGCGGTCGGGCTAGCGGAACCTACAATGAGCAGTTCTTC. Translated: CASGRASGTYNEQFF.

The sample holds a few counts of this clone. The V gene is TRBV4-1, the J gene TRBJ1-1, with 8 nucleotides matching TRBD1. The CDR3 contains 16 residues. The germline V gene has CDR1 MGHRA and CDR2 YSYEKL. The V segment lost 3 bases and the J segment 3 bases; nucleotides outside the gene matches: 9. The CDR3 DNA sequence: TGCGCCAGCAGCCACCTCGACAGGGGAGACGACACTGAAGCTTTCTTT. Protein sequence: CASSHLDRGDDTEAFF.

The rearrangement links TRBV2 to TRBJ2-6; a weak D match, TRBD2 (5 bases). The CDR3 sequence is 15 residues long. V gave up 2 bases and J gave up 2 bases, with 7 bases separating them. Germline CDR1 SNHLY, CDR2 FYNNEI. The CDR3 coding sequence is TGTGCCAGCAGTGAAAAGCGGACTGGGGCCAACGTCCTGACTTTC. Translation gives CASSEKRTGANVLTF.

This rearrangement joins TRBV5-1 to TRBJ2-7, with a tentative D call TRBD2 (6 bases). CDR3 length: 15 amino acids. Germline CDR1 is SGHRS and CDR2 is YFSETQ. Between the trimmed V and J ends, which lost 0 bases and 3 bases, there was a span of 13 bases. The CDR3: CASSLDFASVYEQYF. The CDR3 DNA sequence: TGCGCCAGCAGCTTGGACTTTGCTAGCGTCTACGAGCAGTACTTC. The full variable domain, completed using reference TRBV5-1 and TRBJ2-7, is KAGVTQTPRYLIKTRGQQVTLSCSPISGHRSVSWYQQTPGQGLQFLFEYFSETQRNKGNFPGRFSGRQFSNSRSEMNVSTLELGDSALYLCASSLDFASVYEQYFGPGTRLTVT.

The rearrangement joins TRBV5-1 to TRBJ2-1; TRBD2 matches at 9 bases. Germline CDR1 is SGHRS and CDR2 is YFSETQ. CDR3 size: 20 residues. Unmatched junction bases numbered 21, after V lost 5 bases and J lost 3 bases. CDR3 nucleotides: TGCGCCAGCAGGGGTTATAGGACAGGTCCTAGCGGGATCCTCTACAATGAGCAGTTCTTC. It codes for CASRGYRTGPSGILYNEQFF.